This record concerns one T cell receptor (beta chain) sequence. Its antigen is undetermined. These data are taken from a study of T cell responses to AZD1222 COVID-19 vaccine. Method: immunoSEQ multiplex PCR; TCRdb's copy keeps in-frame clones and lacks some. Counted here are about 120,000 clones, over 80% occurring once; the ten biggest clones make up 13% to 15%. This CDR3 spans 15 amino acids. The V segment lost 2 bases and the J segment 6 bases; nucleotides outside the gene matches: 9. CDR1 SGDLS and CDR2 YYNGEE come from the germline V gene. General study findings and limits: The study identified only six AZD1222 recipients as seropositive at baseline.

The chain recombines TRBV9 with TRBJ1-2; TRBD1 aligns across 8 bases. The sequence was collected from an adult in good health. Here the sequenced sample was peripheral blood, taken on day 0 of AZD1222 vaccination. The CDR3 reads CASSVERTGPDGYTF. CDR3 sequence (DNA): TGTGCCAGCAGCGTCGAAAGGACAGGGCCGGATGGCTACACCTTC.